The 17 T cell receptor beta chains below come from one sample, sequenced in a study of blood T cell repertoires in COVID-19 (dated by TCRdb to about 2020). Library method: the immunoSEQ multiplex PCR assay. This immuneACCESS table, as held by TCRdb, lists in-frame sequences with V and J called but not all clones. Of the missing ones, under half trace to an unresolved V gene in checked studies; the others have no known cause. This sample gives under 250,000 clones in total; 75% to 85% of them show up just once. Roughly 4.7% of the sample is in the top ten clones. Sequenced: peripheral blood. The source is a woman in her 70s with acute or convalescent COVID-19.

CDR3 nucleotide sequence: TGTGCCAGCAGCTTAGGGGGGGGGAATGAGCAGTTCTTC. Translation: CASSLGGGNEQFF. This chain joins TRBV7-2 and TRBJ2-1; TRBD2 aligns across 7 bases. Germline V gene sequence: CDR1 SGHTA, CDR2 FQGNSA. V dropped 1 base and J dropped 7; count of bases not matched to a gene: 1. The CDR3 runs to 13 residues.

Comment on this clone: Other DNA sequences within the sample encode an identical CDR3. The chain's CDR3 is CASSSQGAGNTEAFF. CDR3 DNA: TGCGCCAGCAGCTCACAGGGGGCGGGGAACACTGAAGCTTTCTTT. The chain combines TRBV5-1 with TRBJ1-1; 9 bases align to TRBD1. The CDR3 contains 15 residues. V shed 3 bases, J shed 1 base, and the junction held 4 bases outside the gene matches. Germline CDR1 and CDR2: SGHRS and YFSETQ.

In its sample, this clone was seen once. The chain has TRBV6-5 and TRBJ2-1; 7 nucleotides line up with TRBD1. This CDR3 has 14 residues. The ends lost 4 bases at V and 2 bases at J; junction bases unmatched: 2. CDR1 MNHEY and CDR2 SVGAGI come from the germline V gene. The CDR3 bases are TGTGCCAGCAGTTTTGACAGGGCCTACAATGAGCAGTTCTTC. Its translation: CASSFDRAYNEQFF.

The V and J genes are TRBV6-2 or TRBV6-3 and TRBJ1-1; D is uncertain. Germline CDR1 is MNHEY and CDR2 is SVGEGT. There are 15 residues in the CDR3. Between the trimmed V and J ends, which lost 2 bases and 3 bases, there was a span of 13 bases. CDR3 bases: TGTGCCAGCAGTTACCCCGCCCGGGTAGACACTGAAGCTTTCTTT. Amino acid sequence: CASSYPARVDTEAFF.

This sequence joins TRBV6-5 and TRBJ2-1; 8 nucleotides match TRBD2. Losses at the gene ends were 4 bases for V and 2 bases for J; bases not matched to a gene: 4. Per the germline V gene, CDR1 is MNHEY and CDR2 is SVGAGI. CDR3 length: 15 amino acids. The CDR3 reads CASSSRGGPYNEQFF. The CDR3 DNA sequence: TGTGCCAGCAGTTCTCGGGGGGGCCCCTACAATGAGCAGTTCTTC.

The V and J genes are TRBV27 and TRBJ2-7; 7 nucleotides match TRBD1. Germline loops: CDR1 MNHEY, CDR2 SMNVEV (reference sequence). The junction had 13 bases not matched to a gene; V was cut back by 7 bases and J by 4 bases. CDR3 length equals 15 residues. As DNA, the CDR3 is TGTGCCAGCACCAGCCAGGGGGAAGTGGGGTACGAGCAGTACTTC. Translated: CASTSQGEVGYEQYF.

The chain recombines TRBV5-6 with TRBJ2-4, with D possibly TRBD2 on 5 matching bases. This CDR3 region has 14 residues. The germline gives CDR1 SGHDT, CDR2 YYEEEE. V was shortened by 0 bases and J by 13 bases, with 17 bases between the two germline ends. CDR3 in amino acids: CASSLAAFGSPQYF. DNA for the CDR3: TGTGCCAGCAGCTTGGCTGCTTTTGGGAGTCCCCAGTACTTC.

The chain uses TRBV5-1 and TRBJ2-1; no clear D gene. The CDR3 has 15 amino acids. Germline assignment: CDR1 SGHRS and CDR2 YFSETQ. Trimming stripped 3 bases from V and 6 bases from J, with 16 bases between. Written as DNA, the CDR3 is TGCGCCAGCAGCTCACAACCCCTGCTCTCCAATGAGCAGTTCTTC. It is translated as CASSSQPLLSNEQFF.

CDR3: CASSATRDSAFLRGYGYTF. CDR3 nucleotide sequence: TGTGCCAGCAGCGCCACCCGGGACAGCGCCTTCCTGAGAGGCTATGGCTACACCTTC. The chain joins TRBV11-2 to TRBJ1-2; 7 bases match TRBD1. This CDR3 region has 19 residues. Unmatched junction bases numbered 22, after V lost 5 bases and J lost 4 bases. Germline CDR1 reads SGHAT; CDR2 reads FQNNGV.

The J gene is TRBJ1-1, the V gene TRBV3-1 (or the pseudogene TRBV3-2); 8 positions agree with TRBD1. The V gene's germline CDR1 is LGHDT and CDR2 YNNKEL (reference sequence). Trimming took 3 bases from V and 2 from J; bases not matched to a gene: 8. The length of the CDR3 is 16 residues. The CDR3 DNA is TGTGCCAGCAGCCACATCGGACAGGGATCTAACACTGAAGCTTTCTTT. Protein: CASSHIGQGSNTEAFF.

Concerning this clone: Within the sample, other DNA sequences also encode this same CDR3. V is TRBV27 and J is TRBJ1-3, with a possible D match to TRBD1 (5 bases). V was shortened by 4 bases and J by 4 bases, with 8 bases between the two germline ends. The CDR3 spans 13 residues. Germline-derived CDR1 and CDR2 are MNHEY and SMNVEV (reference sequence). This CDR3 is CASSSQGGNTIYF. As DNA, the CDR3 is TGTGCCAGCAGTTCCCAGGGCGGAAACACCATATATTTT.

This clone was recorded only once. The chain combines TRBV24-1 with TRBJ1-2, with a possible D match to TRBD1 (6 bases). V gave up 5 bases and J gave up 7 bases, with 16 bases separating them. The CDR3 length is 14 residues. The germline V gene encodes CDR1 KGHDR and CDR2 SFDVKD. The CDR3 spells CATSGTGKNIGYTF. CDR3 in DNA: TGTGCCACCAGTGGAACAGGGAAGAATATTGGCTACACCTTC.

J is TRBJ1-6 and V is TRBV19, with D maybe TRBD1 (5 bases). Germline V lookup: CDR1 LNHDA, CDR2 SQIVND (reference sequence). The CDR3 is 15 residues long. The ends were cut back, 4 bases at V and 6 bases at J, with 13 bases in the middle. The DNA for the CDR3 is TGTGCCAGTAGTACCCCAGGGCGGGGTAATTCACCCCTCCACTTT. Encoded protein: CASSTPGRGNSPLHF.

The rearrangement links TRBV24-1 to TRBJ2-3; 9 bases align to TRBD1. The CDR3 spans 13 residues. The J segment lost 4 bases and the V segment lost 12 bases, leaving 7 bases of the junction unmatched. Germline V CDR1 and CDR2: KGHDR, SFDVKD. The DNA for the CDR3 is TGTGCCGTGGGACAGGGTTTTGCAGATACGCAGTATTTT. Protein product: CAVGQGFADTQYF.

V is TRBV6-5 and J is TRBJ2-5; D gene uncertain. This CDR3 is built from 15 residues. Germline-derived CDR1 and CDR2 are MNHEY and SVGAGI. Trimming cost V 0 bases and J 2 bases, with 10 bases left between them. CDR3 protein: CASSYSIRLQETQYF. The CDR3 coding sequence is TGTGCCAGCAGTTACTCGATCCGGTTACAAGAGACCCAGTACTTC.

The V call is TRBV7-6, the J call TRBJ1-2; no clear D. CDR1 is SGHVS and CDR2 is FNYEAQ in the germline V gene. V dropped 5 bases and J dropped 5 bases, with 6 bases sitting between them. This CDR3 is 11 amino acids long. CDR3 DNA: TGTGCCAGCAGCGCGGGGTATGGCTACACCTTC. It translates to CASSAGYGYTF.

CDR3 region: CASSLQGGGVKDTQYF. In DNA, the CDR3 is TGTGCCAGCAGCCTACAGGGCGGGGGGGTTAAAGATACGCAGTATTTT. V usage is TRBV11-2 and J usage is TRBJ2-3, with 9 bases identical to TRBD2. CDR3 size: 16 residues. Germline values: CDR1 SGHAT, CDR2 FQNNGV. V shed 5 bases, J shed 5 bases, and the junction held 11 bases outside the gene matches.